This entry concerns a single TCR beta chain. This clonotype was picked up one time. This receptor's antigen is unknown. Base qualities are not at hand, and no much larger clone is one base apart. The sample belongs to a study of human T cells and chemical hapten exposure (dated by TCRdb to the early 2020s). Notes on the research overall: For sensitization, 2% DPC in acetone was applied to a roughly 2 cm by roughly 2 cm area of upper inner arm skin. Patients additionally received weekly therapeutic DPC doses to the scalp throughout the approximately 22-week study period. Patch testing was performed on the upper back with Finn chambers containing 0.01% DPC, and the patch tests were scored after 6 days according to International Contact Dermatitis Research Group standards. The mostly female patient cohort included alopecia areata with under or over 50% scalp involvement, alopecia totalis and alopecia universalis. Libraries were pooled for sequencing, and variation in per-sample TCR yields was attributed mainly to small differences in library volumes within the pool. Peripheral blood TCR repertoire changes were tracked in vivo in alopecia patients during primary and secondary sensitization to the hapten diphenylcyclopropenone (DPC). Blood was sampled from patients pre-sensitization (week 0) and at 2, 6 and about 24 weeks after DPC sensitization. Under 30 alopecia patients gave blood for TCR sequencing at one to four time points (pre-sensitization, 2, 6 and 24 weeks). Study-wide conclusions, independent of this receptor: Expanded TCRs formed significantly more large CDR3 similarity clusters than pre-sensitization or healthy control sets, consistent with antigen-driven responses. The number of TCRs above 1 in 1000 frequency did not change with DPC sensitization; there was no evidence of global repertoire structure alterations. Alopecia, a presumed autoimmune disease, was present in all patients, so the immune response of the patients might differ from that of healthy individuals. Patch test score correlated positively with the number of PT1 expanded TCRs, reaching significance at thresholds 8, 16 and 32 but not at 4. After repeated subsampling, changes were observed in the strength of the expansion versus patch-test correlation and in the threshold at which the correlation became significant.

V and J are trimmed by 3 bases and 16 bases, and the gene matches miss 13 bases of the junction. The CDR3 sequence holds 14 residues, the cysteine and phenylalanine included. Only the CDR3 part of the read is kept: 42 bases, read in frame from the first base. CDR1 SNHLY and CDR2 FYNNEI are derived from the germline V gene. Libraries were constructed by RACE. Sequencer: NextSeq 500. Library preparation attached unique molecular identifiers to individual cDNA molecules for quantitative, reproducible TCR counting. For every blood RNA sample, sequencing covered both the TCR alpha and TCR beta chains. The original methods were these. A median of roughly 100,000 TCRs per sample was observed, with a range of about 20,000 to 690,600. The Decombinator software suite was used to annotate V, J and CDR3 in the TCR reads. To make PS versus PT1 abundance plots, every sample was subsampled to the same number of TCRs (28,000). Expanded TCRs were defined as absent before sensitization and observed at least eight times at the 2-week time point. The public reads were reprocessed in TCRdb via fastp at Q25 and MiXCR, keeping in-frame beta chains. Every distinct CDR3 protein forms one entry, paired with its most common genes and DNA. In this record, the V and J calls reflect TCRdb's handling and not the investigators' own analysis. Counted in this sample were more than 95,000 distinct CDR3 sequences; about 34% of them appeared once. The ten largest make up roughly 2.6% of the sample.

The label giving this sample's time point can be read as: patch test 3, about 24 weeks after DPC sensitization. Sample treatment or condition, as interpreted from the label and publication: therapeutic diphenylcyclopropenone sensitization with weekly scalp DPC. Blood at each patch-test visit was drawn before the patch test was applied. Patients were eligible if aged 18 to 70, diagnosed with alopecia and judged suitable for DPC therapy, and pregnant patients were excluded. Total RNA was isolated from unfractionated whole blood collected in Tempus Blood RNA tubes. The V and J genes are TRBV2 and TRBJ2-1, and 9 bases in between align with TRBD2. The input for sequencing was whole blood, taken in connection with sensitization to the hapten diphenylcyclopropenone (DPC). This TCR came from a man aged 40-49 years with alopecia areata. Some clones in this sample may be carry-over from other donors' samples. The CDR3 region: CASSESLAGPDQFF. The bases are TGTGCCAGCAGTGAGTCCCTAGCGGGGCCCGATCAATTCTTC.